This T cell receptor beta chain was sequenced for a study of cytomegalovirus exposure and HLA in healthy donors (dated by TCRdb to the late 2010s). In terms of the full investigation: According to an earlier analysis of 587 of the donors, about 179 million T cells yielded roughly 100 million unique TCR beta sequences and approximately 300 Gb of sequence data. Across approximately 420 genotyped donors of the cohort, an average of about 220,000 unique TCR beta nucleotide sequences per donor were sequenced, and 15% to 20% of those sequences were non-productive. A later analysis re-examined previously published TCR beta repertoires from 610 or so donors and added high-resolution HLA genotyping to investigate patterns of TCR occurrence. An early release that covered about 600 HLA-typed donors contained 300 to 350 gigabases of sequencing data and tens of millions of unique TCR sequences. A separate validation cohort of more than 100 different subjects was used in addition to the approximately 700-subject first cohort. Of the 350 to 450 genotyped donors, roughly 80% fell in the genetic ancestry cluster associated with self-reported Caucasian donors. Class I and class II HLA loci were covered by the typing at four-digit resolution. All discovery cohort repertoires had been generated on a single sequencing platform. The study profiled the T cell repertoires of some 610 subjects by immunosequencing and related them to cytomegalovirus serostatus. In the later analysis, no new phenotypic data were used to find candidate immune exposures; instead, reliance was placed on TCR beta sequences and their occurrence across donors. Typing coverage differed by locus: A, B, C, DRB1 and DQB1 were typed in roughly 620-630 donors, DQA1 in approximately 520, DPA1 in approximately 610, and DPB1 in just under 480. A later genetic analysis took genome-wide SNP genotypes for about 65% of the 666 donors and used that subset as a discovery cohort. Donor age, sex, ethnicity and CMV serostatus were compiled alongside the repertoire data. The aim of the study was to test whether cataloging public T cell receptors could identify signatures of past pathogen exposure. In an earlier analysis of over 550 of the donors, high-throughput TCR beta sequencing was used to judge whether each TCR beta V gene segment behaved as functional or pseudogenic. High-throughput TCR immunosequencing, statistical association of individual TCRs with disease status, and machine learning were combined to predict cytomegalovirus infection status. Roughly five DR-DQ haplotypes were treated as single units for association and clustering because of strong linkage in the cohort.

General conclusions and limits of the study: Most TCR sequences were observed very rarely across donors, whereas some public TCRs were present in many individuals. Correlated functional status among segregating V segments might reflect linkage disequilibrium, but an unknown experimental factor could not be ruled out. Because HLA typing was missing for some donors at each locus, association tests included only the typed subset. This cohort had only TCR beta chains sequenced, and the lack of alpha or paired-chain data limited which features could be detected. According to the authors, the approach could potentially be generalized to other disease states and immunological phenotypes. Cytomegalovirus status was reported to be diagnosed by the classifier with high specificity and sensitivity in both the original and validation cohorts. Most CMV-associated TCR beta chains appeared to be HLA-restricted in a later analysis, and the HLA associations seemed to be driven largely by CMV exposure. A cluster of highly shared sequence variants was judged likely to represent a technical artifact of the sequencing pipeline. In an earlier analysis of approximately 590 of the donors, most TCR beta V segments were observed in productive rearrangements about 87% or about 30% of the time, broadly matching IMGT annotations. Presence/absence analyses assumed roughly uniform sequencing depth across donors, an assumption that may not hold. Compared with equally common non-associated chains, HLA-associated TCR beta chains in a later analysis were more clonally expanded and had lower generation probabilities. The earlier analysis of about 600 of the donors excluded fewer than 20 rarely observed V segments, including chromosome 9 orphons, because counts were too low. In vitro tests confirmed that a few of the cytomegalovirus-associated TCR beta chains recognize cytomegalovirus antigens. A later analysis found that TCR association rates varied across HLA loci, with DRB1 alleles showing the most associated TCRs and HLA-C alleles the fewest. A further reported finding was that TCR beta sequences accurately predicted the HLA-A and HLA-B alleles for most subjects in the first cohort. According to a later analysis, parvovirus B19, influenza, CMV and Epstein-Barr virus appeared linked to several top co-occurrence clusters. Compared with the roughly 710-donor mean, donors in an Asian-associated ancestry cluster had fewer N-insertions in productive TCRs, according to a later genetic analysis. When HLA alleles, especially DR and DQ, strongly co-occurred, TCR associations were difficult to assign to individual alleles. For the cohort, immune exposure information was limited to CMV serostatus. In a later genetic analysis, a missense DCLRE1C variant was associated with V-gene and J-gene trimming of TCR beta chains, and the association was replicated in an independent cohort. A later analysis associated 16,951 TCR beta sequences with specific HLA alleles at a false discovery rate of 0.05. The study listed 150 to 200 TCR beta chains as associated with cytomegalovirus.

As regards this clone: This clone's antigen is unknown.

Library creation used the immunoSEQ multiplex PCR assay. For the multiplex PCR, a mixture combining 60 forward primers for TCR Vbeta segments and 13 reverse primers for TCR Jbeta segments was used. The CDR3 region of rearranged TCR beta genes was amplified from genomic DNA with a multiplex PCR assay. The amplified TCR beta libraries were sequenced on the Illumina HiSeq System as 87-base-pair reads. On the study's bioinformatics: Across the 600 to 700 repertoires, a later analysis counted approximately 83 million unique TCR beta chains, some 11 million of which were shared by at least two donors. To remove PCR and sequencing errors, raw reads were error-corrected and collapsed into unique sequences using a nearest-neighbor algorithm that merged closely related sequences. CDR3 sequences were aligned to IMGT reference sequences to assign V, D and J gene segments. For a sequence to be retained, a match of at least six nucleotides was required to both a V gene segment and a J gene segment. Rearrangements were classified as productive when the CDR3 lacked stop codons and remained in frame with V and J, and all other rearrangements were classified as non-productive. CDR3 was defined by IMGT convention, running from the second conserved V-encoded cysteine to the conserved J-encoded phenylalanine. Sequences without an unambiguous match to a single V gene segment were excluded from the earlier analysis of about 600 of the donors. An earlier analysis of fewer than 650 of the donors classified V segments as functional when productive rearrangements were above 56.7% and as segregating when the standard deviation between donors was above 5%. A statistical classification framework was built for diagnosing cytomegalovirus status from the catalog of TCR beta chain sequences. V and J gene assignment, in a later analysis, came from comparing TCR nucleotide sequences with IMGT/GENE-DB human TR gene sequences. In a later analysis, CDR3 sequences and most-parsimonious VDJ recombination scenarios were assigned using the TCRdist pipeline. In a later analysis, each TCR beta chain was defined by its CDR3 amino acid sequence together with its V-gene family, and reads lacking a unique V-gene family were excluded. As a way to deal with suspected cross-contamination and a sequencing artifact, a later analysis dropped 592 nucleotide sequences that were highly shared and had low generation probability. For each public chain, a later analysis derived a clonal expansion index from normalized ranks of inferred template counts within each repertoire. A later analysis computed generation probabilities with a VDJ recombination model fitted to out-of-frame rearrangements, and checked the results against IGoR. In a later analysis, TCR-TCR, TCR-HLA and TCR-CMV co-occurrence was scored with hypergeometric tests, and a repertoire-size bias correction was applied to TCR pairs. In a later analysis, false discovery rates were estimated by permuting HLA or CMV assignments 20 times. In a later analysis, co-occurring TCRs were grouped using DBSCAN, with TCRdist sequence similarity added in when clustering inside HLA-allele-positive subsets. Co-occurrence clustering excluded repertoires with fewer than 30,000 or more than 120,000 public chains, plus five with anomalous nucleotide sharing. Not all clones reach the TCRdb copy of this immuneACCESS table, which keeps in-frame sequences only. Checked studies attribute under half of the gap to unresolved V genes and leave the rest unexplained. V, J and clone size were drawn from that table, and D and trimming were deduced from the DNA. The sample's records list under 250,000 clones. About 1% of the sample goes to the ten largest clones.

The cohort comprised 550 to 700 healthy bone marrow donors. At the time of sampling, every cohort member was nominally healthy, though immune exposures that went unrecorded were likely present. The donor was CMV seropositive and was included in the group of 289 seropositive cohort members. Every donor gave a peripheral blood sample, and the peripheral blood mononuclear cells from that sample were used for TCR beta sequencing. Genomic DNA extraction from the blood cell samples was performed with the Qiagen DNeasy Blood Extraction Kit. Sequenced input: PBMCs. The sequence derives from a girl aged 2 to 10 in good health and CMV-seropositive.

The CDR3 has the sequence CASSLRAGAELGNQPQHF. The DNA sequence is as follows: TGTGCCAGCAGTTTGAGGGCAGGGGCTGAGTTGGGCAATCAGCCCCAGCATTTT. The V gene is TRBV28 and the J gene is TRBJ1-5; the D gene is perhaps TRBD1, on 6 matching bases. The germline V gene yields MDHEN for CDR1 and SYDVKM for CDR2. The CDR3 goes from the cysteine to the phenylalanine over 18 residues. Of the read, only the CDR3 DNA is kept; its 54 bases are in frame from base 1. V is pared back by 3 bases and J by 2 bases, with 20 bases lying between the germline termini.